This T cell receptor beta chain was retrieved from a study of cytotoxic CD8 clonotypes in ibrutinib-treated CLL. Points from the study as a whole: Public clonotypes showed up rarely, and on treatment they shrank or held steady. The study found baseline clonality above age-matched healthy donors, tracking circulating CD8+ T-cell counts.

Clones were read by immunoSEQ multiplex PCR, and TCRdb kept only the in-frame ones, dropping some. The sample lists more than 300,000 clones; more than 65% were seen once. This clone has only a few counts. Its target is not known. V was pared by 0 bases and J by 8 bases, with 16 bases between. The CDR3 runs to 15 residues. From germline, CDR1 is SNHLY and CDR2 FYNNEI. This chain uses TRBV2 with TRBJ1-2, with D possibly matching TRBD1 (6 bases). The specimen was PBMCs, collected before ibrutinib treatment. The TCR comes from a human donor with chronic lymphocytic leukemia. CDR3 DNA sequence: TGTGCCAGCAGTGAAGCGTCAGGGCAGGGGTACGGCTACACCTTC. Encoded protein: CASSEASGQGYGYTF.